These T cell receptor beta chains were read from a single sample in a study of graft-versus-host responses after intestinal transplantation. Sequencing used immunoSEQ multiplex PCR; TCRdb keeps in-frame clones, though not all of them. The profile covers 100,000 to 130,000 clones, with approximately 88% appearing a single time and roughly 0.71% taken by the ten largest. For these receptors, no antigen is known. The sequences come from unstimulated CD4+ T cells sorted from spleen or lymph node cells, collected before transplant. All receptors come from a human donor who was the organ donor for an intestinal transplant. Each CDR3 is given with its conserved first and last residue. D genes are given only for firm matches. Size is omitted from some rows. Given values are once, few, many or a class for expanded clones.

d_gene: .; j_gene: TRBJ1-1; abundance: .; v_gene: TRBV5-4; CDR3nt: TGTGCCAGCAGCTGGGCAGGAGGCACTGAAGCTTTCTTT; CDR3aa: CASSWAGGTEAFF
d_gene: .; j_gene: TRBJ1-2; abundance: .; v_gene: TRBV19; CDR3nt: TGTGCCAGTAGTATCCCCTCGGCAGCACAATATGGCTACACCTTC; CDR3aa: CASSIPSAAQYGYTF
d_gene: .; j_gene: TRBJ2-3; abundance: .; v_gene: TRBV7-7; CDR3nt: TGTGCCAGCAGCTTAGGAAGTCAGGGGCAGGGAGATACGCAGTATTTT; CDR3aa: CASSLGSQGQGDTQYF
d_gene: TRBD1; j_gene: TRBJ2-7; abundance: .; v_gene: TRBV4-1; CDR3nt: TGCGCCAGCAGCCAAGGGGACAGTGGGACCTACGAGCAGTACTTC; CDR3aa: CASSQGDSGTYEQYF
d_gene: .; j_gene: TRBJ2-7; abundance: .; v_gene: TRBV29-1; CDR3nt: TGCAGCGTTGAACATACCTACGAGCAGTACTTC; CDR3aa: CSVEHTYEQYF
d_gene: .; j_gene: TRBJ1-1; abundance: few; v_gene: TRBV5-6; CDR3nt: TGTGCCAGCAGCTTCCGTCGGAACACTGAAGCTTTCTTT; CDR3aa: CASSFRRNTEAFF
d_gene: .; j_gene: TRBJ2-1; abundance: .; v_gene: TRBV15; CDR3nt: TGTGCCACCAGCTTCACCCCATTATCTTATGAGCAGTTCTTC; CDR3aa: CATSFTPLSYEQFF
d_gene: .; j_gene: TRBJ1-4; abundance: .; v_gene: TRBV18; CDR3nt: TGTGCCAGCTCACCCAGACGGAGCGGGGCCGGAGAAAAACTGTTTTTT; CDR3aa: CASSPRRSGAGEKLFF
d_gene: .; j_gene: TRBJ2-5; abundance: .; v_gene: TRBV7-9; CDR3nt: TGTGCCAGCAGCTTAGGGGCACAAGAGACCCAGTACTTC; CDR3aa: CASSLGAQETQYF
d_gene: .; j_gene: TRBJ2-2; abundance: .; v_gene: TRBV5-6; CDR3nt: TGTGCCAGCAGCTTTTTCCTCGCCGCGAACACCGGGGAGCTGTTTTTT; CDR3aa: CASSFFLAANTGELFF
d_gene: TRBD1; j_gene: TRBJ1-5; abundance: .; v_gene: TRBV6-1; CDR3nt: TGTGCCAGCAGTAGGACAGGACGCAATCAGCCCCAGCATTTT; CDR3aa: CASSRTGRNQPQHF
d_gene: .; j_gene: TRBJ2-5; abundance: .; v_gene: TRBV4-3; CDR3nt: TGCGCCAGCAGCCAAGTAATCAGGGAGACCCAGTACTTC; CDR3aa: CASSQVIRETQYF
d_gene: .; j_gene: TRBJ2-7; abundance: .; v_gene: TRBV11-2; CDR3nt: TGTGCCAGCAGCTCCAGGTGGCAGGGCGAACCCTCCTACGAGCAGTACTTC; CDR3aa: CASSSRWQGEPSYEQYF
d_gene: .; j_gene: TRBJ2-7; abundance: .; v_gene: TRBV4-1; CDR3nt: TGCGCCAGCAGCCAAGGAAGGGACACAGCCTACGAGCAGTACTTC; CDR3aa: CASSQGRDTAYEQYF
d_gene: .; j_gene: TRBJ1-1; abundance: .; v_gene: TRBV30; CDR3nt: TGTGCCTGGAGTTTGGTGGGGACTGAAGCTTTCTTT; CDR3aa: CAWSLVGTEAFF
d_gene: .; j_gene: TRBJ1-2; abundance: few; v_gene: TRBV21-1; CDR3nt: TGTGCCAGCGGGACTCCTTACAGGGATTGGGTCTATGGCTACACCTTC; CDR3aa: CASGTPYRDWVYGYTF
d_gene: .; j_gene: TRBJ1-5; abundance: .; v_gene: TRBV10-3; CDR3nt: TGTGCCATCAGTCCCACAGGGCTTGACCAGCCCCAGCATTTT; CDR3aa: CAISPTGLDQPQHF
d_gene: .; j_gene: TRBJ2-3; abundance: .; v_gene: TRBV5-6; CDR3nt: TGTGCCAGCAGCGGAGGTGGAGGACCTCTCACAGATACGCAGTATTTT; CDR3aa: CASSGGGGPLTDTQYF
d_gene: .; j_gene: TRBJ2-1; abundance: .; v_gene: TRBV5-1; CDR3nt: TGCGCCAGCAGCTCCCTAAACGGGGCCTACAATGAGCAGTTCTTC; CDR3aa: CASSSLNGAYNEQFF
d_gene: TRBD1; j_gene: TRBJ1-2; abundance: .; v_gene: TRBV6-6; CDR3nt: TGTGCCAGCAGTTCCCCCCGGACAGGTTCGGGGGGCTACACCTTC; CDR3aa: CASSSPRTGSGGYTF
d_gene: .; j_gene: TRBJ2-2; abundance: .; v_gene: TRBV6-1; CDR3nt: TGTGCCAGCAGTGCCTTTCGCGGTCAGAACACCGGGGAGCTGTTTTTT; CDR3aa: CASSAFRGQNTGELFF
d_gene: TRBD2; j_gene: TRBJ2-1; abundance: few; v_gene: TRBV9; CDR3nt: TGTGCCAGCAGCGAGGCGGGGGGGCCCCGCAATGAGCAGTTCTTC; CDR3aa: CASSEAGGPRNEQFF
d_gene: .; j_gene: TRBJ2-3; abundance: .; v_gene: TRBV4-1; CDR3nt: TGCGCCAGCAGCTCGTGGTCGGCGCAGTATTTT; CDR3aa: CASSSWSAQYF
d_gene: .; j_gene: TRBJ1-3; abundance: .; v_gene: TRBV7-6; CDR3nt: TGTGCCAGCAGCTTAGAGCCTCGGGGAACTGGAAACACCATATATTTT; CDR3aa: CASSLEPRGTGNTIYF
d_gene: TRBD1; j_gene: TRBJ1-2; abundance: .; v_gene: TRBV7-9; CDR3nt: TGTGCCAGCAGCTCGGACAGGGCCTATGGCTACACCTTC; CDR3aa: CASSSDRAYGYTF
d_gene: TRBD2; j_gene: TRBJ2-7; abundance: few; v_gene: TRBV6-6; CDR3nt: TGTGCCAGCAGCCCCGGGCTAGCGGGGAGCTCCTACGAGCAGTACTTC; CDR3aa: CASSPGLAGSSYEQYF
d_gene: TRBD2; j_gene: TRBJ2-7; abundance: .; v_gene: TRBV30; CDR3nt: TGCGGGGTGCGGGAGAGCGGTTACGAGCAGTACTTC; CDR3aa: CGVRESGYEQYF
d_gene: .; j_gene: TRBJ2-5; abundance: .; v_gene: TRBV7-2; CDR3nt: TGTGCCAGCAGCTTTAGGACAGTGGGAGAGACCCAGTACTTC; CDR3aa: CASSFRTVGETQYF
d_gene: TRBD2; j_gene: TRBJ2-5; abundance: .; v_gene: TRBV27; CDR3nt: TGTGCCAGCAGTTTATCGCCTAGCGGGCCGCAAGAGACCCAGTACTTC; CDR3aa: CASSLSPSGPQETQYF
d_gene: .; j_gene: TRBJ2-2; abundance: once; v_gene: TRBV6-1; CDR3nt: TGTGCCAGCAGACAGGACACCGGGGAGCTGTTTTTT; CDR3aa: CASRQDTGELFF
d_gene: .; j_gene: TRBJ1-1; abundance: once; v_gene: TRBV7-8; CDR3nt: TGTGCCAGCAGCCGTACACCGAACACTGAAGCTTTCTTT; CDR3aa: CASSRTPNTEAFF
d_gene: TRBD1; j_gene: TRBJ1-4; abundance: .; v_gene: TRBV15; CDR3nt: TGTGCCACCAGCAGAGCTGGACAGGGGGAAAAACTGTTTTTT; CDR3aa: CATSRAGQGEKLFF
d_gene: .; j_gene: TRBJ1-1; abundance: .; v_gene: TRBV6-6; CDR3nt: TGTGCCAGCAGTTACAGGGGGGGCAGGGGGAACACTGAAGCTTTCTTT; CDR3aa: CASSYRGGRGNTEAFF
d_gene: TRBD2; j_gene: TRBJ2-7; abundance: .; v_gene: TRBV6-5; CDR3nt: TGTGCCAGCAGCTCACTAGCGGGGGGACCCAACGAGCAGTACTTC; CDR3aa: CASSSLAGGPNEQYF
d_gene: TRBD2; j_gene: TRBJ2-1; abundance: .; v_gene: TRBV6-6; CDR3nt: TGTGCCAGCAGTTCTCACGGACTAGCGGGAGGGAATGAGCAGTTCTTC; CDR3aa: CASSSHGLAGGNEQFF
d_gene: .; j_gene: TRBJ1-3; abundance: .; v_gene: TRBV23-1; CDR3nt: TGCGCCAGCAGTCAATCGTTAGGACACTCTGGAAACACCATATATTTT; CDR3aa: CASSQSLGHSGNTIYF
d_gene: .; j_gene: TRBJ1-4; abundance: few; v_gene: TRBV19; CDR3nt: TGTGCCAGTAGTATTTCTAGCGCGACTAATGAAAAACTGTTTTTT; CDR3aa: CASSISSATNEKLFF
d_gene: .; j_gene: TRBJ2-3; abundance: .; v_gene: TRBV5-4; CDR3nt: TGTGCCAGCAGCAGGGGGACTGGCGGGGGGCAGTATTTT; CDR3aa: CASSRGTGGGQYF
d_gene: .; j_gene: TRBJ2-2; abundance: .; v_gene: TRBV11-2; CDR3nt: TGTGCCAGCAGCTTAGAGTCGGGAATCCGGGAGCTGTTTTTT; CDR3aa: CASSLESGIRELFF
d_gene: TRBD2; j_gene: TRBJ2-7; abundance: few; v_gene: TRBV5-4; CDR3nt: TGTGCCAGCAGCTTGGGAGGGACTAGTGGTACCTACGAGCAGTACTTC; CDR3aa: CASSLGGTSGTYEQYF